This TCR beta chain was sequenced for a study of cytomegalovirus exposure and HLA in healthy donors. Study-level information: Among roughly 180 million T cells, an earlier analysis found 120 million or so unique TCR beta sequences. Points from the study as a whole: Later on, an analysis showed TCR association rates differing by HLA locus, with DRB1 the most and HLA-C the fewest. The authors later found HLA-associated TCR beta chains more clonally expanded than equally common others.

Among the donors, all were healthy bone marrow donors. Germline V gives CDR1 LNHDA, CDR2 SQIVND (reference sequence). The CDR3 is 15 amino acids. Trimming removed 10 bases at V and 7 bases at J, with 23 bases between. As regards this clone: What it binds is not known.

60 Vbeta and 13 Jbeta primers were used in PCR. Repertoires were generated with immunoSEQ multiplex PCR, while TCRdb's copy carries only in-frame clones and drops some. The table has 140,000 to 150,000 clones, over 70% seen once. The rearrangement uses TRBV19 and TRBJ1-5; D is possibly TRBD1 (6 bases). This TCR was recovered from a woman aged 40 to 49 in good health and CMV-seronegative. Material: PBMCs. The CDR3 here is CATTPQGRGNQPQHF. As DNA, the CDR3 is TGTGCCACCACTCCCCAGGGGAGAGGTAACCAGCCCCAGCATTTT.